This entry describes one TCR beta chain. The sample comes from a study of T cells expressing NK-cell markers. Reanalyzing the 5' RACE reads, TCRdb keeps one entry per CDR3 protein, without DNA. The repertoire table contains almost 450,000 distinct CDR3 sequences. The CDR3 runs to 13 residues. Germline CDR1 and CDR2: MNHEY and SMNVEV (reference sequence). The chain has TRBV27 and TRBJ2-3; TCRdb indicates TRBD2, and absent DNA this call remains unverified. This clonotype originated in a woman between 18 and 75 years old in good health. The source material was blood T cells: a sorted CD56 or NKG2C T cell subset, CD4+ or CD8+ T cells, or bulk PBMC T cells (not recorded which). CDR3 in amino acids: CASSSGPHYTQYF.